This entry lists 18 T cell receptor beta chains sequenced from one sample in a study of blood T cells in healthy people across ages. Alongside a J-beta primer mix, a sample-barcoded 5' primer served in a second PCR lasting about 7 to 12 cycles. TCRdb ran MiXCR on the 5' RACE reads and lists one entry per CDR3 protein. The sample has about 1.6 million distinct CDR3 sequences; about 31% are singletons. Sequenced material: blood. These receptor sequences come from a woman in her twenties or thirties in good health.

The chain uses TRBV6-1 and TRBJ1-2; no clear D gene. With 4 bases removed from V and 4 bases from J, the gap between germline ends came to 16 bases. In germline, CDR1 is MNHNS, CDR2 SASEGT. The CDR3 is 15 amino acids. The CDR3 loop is CASSGQGFPSYGYTF. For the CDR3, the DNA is TGTGCCAGCAGTGGACAAGGGTTCCCCTCCTATGGCTACACCTTC.

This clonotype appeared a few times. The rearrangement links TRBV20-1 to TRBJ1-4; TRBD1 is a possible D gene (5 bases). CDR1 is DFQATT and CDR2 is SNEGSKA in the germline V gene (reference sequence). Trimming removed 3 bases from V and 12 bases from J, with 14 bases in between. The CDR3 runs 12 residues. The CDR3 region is CSARGDWEELFF. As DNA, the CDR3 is TGCAGTGCTAGGGGGGACTGGGAGGAACTGTTTTTT.

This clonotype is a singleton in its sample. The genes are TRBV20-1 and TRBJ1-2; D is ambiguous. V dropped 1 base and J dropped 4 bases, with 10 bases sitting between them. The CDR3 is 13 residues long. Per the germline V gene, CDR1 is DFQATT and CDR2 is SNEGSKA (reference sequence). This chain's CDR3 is CSARAHRSYGYTF. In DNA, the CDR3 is TGCAGTGCTAGAGCCCACAGAAGCTATGGCTACACCTTC.

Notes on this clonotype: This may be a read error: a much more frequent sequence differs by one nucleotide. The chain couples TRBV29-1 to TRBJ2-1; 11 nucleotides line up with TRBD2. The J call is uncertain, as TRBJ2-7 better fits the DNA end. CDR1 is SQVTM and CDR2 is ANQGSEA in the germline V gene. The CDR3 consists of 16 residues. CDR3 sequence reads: CSVEDGLAGSYNEQYF. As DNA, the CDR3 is TGCAGCGTTGAAGATGGACTAGCGGGCTCCTACAATGAGCAGTACTTC.

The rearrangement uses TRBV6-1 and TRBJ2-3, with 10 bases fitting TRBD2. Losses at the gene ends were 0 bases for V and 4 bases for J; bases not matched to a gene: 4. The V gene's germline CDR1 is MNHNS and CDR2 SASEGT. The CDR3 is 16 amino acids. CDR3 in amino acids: CASSEAWLAGADTQYF. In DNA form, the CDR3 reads TGTGCCAGCAGTGAAGCTTGGCTAGCGGGAGCAGATACGCAGTATTTT.

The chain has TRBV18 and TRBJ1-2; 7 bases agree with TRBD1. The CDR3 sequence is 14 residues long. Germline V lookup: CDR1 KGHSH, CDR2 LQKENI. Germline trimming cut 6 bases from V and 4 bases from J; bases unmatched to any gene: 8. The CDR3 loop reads CASSRDRESYGYTF. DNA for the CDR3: TGTGCCAGCTCGCGGGACAGAGAATCCTATGGCTACACCTTC.

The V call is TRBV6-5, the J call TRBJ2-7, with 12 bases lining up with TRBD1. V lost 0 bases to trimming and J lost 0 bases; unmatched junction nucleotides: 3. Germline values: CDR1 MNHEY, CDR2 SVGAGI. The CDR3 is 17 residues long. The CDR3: CASSYSGQGALSYEQYF. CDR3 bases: TGTGCCAGCAGTTACTCGGGACAGGGGGCCCTCTCCTACGAGCAGTACTTC.

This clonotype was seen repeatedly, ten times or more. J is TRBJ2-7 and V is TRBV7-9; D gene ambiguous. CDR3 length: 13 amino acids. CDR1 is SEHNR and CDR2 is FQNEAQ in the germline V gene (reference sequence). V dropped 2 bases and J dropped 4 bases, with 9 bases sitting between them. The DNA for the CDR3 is TGTGCCAGCAGCTTAACGGACGGTTACGAGCAGTACTTC. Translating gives CASSLTDGYEQYF.

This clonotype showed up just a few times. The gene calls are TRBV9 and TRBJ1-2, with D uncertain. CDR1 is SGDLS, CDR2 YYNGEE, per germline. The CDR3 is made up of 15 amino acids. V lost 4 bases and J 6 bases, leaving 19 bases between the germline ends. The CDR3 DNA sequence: TGTGCCAGCAGCCCAGAGTTGGGGAGGGAGAATGGCTACACCTTC. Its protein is CASSPELGRENGYTF. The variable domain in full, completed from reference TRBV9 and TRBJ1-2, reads DSGVTQTPKHLITATGQRVTLRCSPRSGDLSVYWYQQSLDQGLQFLIQYYNGEERAKGNILERFSAQQFPDLHSELNLSSLELGDSALYFCASSPELGRENGYTFGSGTRLTVV.

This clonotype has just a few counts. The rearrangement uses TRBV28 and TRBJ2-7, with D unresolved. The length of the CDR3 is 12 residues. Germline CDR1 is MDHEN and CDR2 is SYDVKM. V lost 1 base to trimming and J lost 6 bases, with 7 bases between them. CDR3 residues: CASSLYGREQYF. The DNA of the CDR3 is TGTGCCAGCAGTTTATACGGCCGCGAGCAGTACTTC.

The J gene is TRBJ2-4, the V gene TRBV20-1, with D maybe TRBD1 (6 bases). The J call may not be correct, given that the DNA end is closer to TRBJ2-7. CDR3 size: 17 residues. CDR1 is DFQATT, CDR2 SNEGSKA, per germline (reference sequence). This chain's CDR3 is CSARDSLPSRGHYEQYF. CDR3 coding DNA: TGCAGTGCTAGAGATTCTCTTCCGAGCAGGGGACACTACGAGCAGTACTTC.

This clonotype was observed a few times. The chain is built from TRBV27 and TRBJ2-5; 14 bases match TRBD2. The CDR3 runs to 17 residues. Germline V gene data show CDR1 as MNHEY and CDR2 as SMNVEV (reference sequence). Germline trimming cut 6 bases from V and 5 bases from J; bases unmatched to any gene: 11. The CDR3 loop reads CASSSGTSGGSGETQYF. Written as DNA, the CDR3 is TGTGCCAGCAGCTCCGGGACTAGCGGGGGCTCGGGGGAGACCCAGTACTTC.

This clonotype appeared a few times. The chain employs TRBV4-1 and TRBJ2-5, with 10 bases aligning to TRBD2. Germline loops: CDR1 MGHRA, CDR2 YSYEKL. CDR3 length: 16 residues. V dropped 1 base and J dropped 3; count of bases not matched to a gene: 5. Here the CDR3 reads CASSQVAGGGEETQYF. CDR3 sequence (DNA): TGCGCCAGCAGCCAAGTAGCGGGGGGTGGGGAAGAGACCCAGTACTTC.

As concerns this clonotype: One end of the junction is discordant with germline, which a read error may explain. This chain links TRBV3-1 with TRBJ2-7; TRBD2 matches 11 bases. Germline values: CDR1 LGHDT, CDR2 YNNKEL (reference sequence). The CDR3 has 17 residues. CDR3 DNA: TGTGCCAGCGGCCAAGGCTTCCTAGCGGGAGGCCCCTACGAGCAGTACTTC. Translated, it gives CASGQGFLAGGPYEQYF.

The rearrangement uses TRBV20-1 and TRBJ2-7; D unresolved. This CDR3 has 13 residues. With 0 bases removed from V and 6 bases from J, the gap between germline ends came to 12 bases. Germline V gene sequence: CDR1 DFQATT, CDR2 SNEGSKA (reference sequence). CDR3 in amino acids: CSARDRISGEQYF. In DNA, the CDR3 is TGCAGTGCTAGAGATCGGATCAGTGGCGAGCAGTACTTC.

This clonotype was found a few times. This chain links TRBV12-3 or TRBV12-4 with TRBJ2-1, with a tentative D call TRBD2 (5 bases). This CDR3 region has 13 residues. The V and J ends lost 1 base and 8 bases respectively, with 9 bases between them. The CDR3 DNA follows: TGTGCCAGCAGTTTAGGATCAGCGGATGAGCAGTTCTTC. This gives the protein CASSLGSADEQFF.

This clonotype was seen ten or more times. The CDR3 DNA reads as TGCGCCAGCAGCCAAGATAGCGCTCGTGGCTACACCTTC. Its translation is CASSQDSARGYTF. The chain has TRBV4-1 and TRBJ1-2; D uncertain. The germline CDR1 and CDR2 sequences are MGHRA and YSYEKL. Trimming shortened V by 0 bases and J by 7 bases, and 9 bases separated the two germline ends. CDR3 size: 13 residues.

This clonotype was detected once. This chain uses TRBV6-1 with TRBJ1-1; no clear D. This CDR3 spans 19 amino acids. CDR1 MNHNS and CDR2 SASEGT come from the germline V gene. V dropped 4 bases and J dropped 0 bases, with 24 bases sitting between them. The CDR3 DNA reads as TGTGCCAGCAGTGGAGACCTATTGAACCCCGACACGCTGAACACTGAAGCTTTCTTT. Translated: CASSGDLLNPDTLNTEAFF.